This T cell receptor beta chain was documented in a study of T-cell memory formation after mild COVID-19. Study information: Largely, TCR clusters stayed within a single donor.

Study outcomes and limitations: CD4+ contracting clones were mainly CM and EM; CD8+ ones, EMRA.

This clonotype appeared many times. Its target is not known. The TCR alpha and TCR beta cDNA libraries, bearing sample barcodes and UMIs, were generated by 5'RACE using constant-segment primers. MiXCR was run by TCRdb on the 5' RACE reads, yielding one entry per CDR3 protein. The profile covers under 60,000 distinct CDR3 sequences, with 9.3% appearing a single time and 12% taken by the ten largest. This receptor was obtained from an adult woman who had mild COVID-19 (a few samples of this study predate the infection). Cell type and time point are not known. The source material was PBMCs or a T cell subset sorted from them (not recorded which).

CDR3 sequence reads: CASSQEEAQRLPEQYF. CDR3 nucleotides: TGCGCCAGCAGCCAAGAGGAAGCACAGCGCCTCCCCGAGCAGTACTTC. The chain employs TRBV4-1 and TRBJ2-7; D unclear. The V gene lost 0 bases and the J gene lost 6 bases, with 18 bases spanning the gap. Germline CDR1 reads MGHRA; CDR2 reads YSYEKL. This CDR3 contains 16 residues.